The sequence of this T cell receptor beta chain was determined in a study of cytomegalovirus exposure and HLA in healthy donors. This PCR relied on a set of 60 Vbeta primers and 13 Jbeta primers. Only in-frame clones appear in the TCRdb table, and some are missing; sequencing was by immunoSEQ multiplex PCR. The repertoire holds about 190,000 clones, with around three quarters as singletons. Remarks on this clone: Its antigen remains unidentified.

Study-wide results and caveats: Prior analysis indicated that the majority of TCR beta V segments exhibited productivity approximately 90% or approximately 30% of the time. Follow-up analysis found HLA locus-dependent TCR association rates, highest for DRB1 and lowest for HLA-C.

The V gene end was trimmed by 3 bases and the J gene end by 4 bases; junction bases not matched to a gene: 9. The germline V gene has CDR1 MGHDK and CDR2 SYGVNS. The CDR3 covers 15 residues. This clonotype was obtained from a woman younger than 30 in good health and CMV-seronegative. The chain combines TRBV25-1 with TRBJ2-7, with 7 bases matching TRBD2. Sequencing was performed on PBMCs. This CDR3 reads CASSDVEGGRYEQYF. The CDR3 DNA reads TGTGCCAGCAGTGATGTGGAGGGAGGGCGGTACGAGCAGTACTTC.